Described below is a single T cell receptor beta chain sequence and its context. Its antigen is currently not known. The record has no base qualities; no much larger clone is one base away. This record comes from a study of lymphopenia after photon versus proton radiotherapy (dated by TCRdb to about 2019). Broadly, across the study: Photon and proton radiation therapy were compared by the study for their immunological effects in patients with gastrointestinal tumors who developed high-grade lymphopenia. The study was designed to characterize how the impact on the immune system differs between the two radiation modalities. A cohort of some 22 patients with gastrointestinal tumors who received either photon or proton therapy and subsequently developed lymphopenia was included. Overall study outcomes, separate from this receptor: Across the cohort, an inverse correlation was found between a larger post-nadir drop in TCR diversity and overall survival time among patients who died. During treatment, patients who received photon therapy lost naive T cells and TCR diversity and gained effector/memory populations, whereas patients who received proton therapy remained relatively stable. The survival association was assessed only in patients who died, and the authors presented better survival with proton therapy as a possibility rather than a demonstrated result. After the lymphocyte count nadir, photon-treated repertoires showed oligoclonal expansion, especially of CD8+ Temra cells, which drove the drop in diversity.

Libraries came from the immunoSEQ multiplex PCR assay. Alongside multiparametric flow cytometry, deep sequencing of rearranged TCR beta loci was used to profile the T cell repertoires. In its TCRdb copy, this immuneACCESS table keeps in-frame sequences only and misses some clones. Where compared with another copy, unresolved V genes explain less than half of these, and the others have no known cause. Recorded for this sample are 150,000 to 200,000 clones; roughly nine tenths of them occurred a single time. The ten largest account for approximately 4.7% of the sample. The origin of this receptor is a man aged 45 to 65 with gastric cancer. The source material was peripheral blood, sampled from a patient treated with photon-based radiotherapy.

The DNA reads TGTGCCAGCAGTTGGGGCTATGGAGGCAATCAGCCCCAGCATTTT. It translates to CASSWGYGGNQPQHF. Rearrangement joined TRBV2 to TRBJ1-5; a tentative D call is TRBD1 (5 bases match). Taken from the germline V gene, the CDR1 and CDR2 loops are SNHLY and FYNNEI. Counted from cysteine to phenylalanine, this CDR3 has 15 amino acids. Just the 45-base CDR3 DNA is kept, in frame starting at base 1. V loses 5 bases of germline sequence and J loses 2 bases, and the interval between the two ends is 13 bases.